The rows below give T cell receptor beta chains drawn from one sample of a study of cytomegalovirus exposure and HLA in healthy donors. TCRdb's table, derived via immunoSEQ multiplex PCR, lists solely in-frame clones and lacks some. This table holds some 190,000 clones, approximately 86% found once. The source material was PBMCs. The receptors stem from a boy younger than 10 in good health and CMV-seronegative. Each CDR3 is given with its conserved first and last residue. A D gene is named only where the DNA matches it firmly. Clone size is shown for a subset of rows, as once, few, many or a class of expanded clone.

>NA|TRBJ1-1|13|TRBV18|NA
TGTGCCAGCTCACCGCCCGGGGGCACTGAAGCTTTCTTT
CASSPPGGTEAFF
>NA|TRBJ1-1|14|TRBV27|TRBD1
TGTGCCAGCAGTGCGACAGGGTGGAACACTGAAGCTTTCTTT
CASSATGWNTEAFF
>NA|TRBJ2-3|19|TRBV7-6|TRBD2
TGTGCCAGCAGCTTTTACTCGGGACTAGCGGGAAAAGGAACAGATACGCAGTATTTT
CASSFYSGLAGKGTDTQYF
>NA|TRBJ2-7|13|TRBV2|TRBD2
TGTGCCAGCAGGCTAGCGGGAGACCACGAGCAGTACTTC
CASRLAGDHEQYF
>NA|TRBJ1-2|17|TRBV18|TRBD1
TGTGCCAGCTCACCCCGCGACTGGACAGGCCAACTCTATGGCTACACCTTC
CASSPRDWTGQLYGYTF
>NA|TRBJ2-3|15|TRBV2|NA
TGTGCCAGCAGCCAAAACCCTAACTCCCCCGATACGCAGTATTTT
CASSQNPNSPDTQYF
>NA|TRBJ2-3|14|TRBV18|NA
TGTGCCAGCTCGAAAGCACAGGACGGAGATACGCAGTATTTT
CASSKAQDGDTQYF
>NA|TRBJ2-7|15|TRBV6-6|NA
TGTGCCAGCTCAAATCCGGCAGGGATTGTCAACGAGCAGTACTTC
CASSNPAGIVNEQYF
>NA|TRBJ2-1|15|TRBV5-1|TRBD2
TGCGCCAGCAGCTTGGGGACTAGCGGGAGTCGAGAGCAGTTCTTC
CASSLGTSGSREQFF
>NA|TRBJ2-1|14|TRBV28|NA
TGTGCCAGCAGTTTGGTTAGCGAGAACAATGAGCAGTTCTTC
CASSLVSENNEQFF
>NA|TRBJ2-2|12|TRBV6-5|NA
TGTGCCAGCAGTCGGGTGGCCGGGGAGCTGTTTTTT
CASSRVAGELFF
>NA|TRBJ2-3|16|TRBV7-2|NA
TGTGCCAGCAGCTTCCCTCGGGGCGGGATAGGAGATACGCAGTATTTT
CASSFPRGGIGDTQYF
>NA|TRBJ1-1|13|TRBV7-3|NA
TGTGCCAGCAGCAATCCGACACTCTCTGAAGCTTTCTTT
CASSNPTLSEAFF
>NA|TRBJ1-2|14|TRBV5-1|TRBD1
TGCGCCAGCAAAGGGACAGGAGACTTCTATGGCTACACCTTC
CASKGTGDFYGYTF
>NA|TRBJ2-7|14|TRBV19|TRBD2
TGTGCCAGTAGCACTAGCGGGAGTAGGTACGAGCAGTACTTC
CASSTSGSRYEQYF
>NA|TRBJ2-7|14|TRBV11-2|TRBD2
TGTGCCATCACGCGGGAGCTGGGGTCCTACGAGCAGTACTTC
CAITRELGSYEQYF
>few|TRBJ1-3|14|TRBV5-4|NA
TGTGCCAGCAGCAAGGACACCTCTGGAAACACCATATATTTT
CASSKDTSGNTIYF
>NA|TRBJ1-5|14|TRBV7-2|TRBD1
TGTGCCAGCAGACCTACAGGGGTTAATCAGCCCCAGCATTTT
CASRPTGVNQPQHF
>once|TRBJ2-1|17|TRBV10-1|NA
TGCGCCAGCAGTGAGCGGTGGAGGGGGCTCGCACGATTAGAGCAGTTCTTC
CASSERWRGLARLEQFF
>NA|TRBJ1-5|17|TRBV6-1|NA
TGTGCCAGCAGTGAACCATCCATGGGCAGGGGCAATCAGCCCCAGCATTTT
CASSEPSMGRGNQPQHF
>NA|TRBJ1-4|14|TRBV6-6|TRBD1
TGTGCCAGCAGCCGACAGGGGAATTATGAAAAACTGTTTTTT
CASSRQGNYEKLFF
>NA|TRBJ1-2|15|TRBV2|TRBD1
TGTGCCAGCAGTCGGGAAACGGGACAGGGTGCTGGCTACACCTTC
CASSRETGQGAGYTF
>NA|TRBJ2-7|14|TRBV28|NA
TGTGCCAGCACCCCCGTCTCCTACTCCTACGAGCAGTACTTC
CASTPVSYSYEQYF
>once|TRBJ2-6|14|TRBV7-9|NA
TGTGCCGGGGGGGGCGTTGCTGGGGCCAACGTCCTGACTTTC
CAGGGVAGANVLTF
>NA|TRBJ1-4|15|TRBV7-4|NA
TGTGCCAGCAGCTTAGAGGGGTGGGGTAATGAAAAACTGCTTTTT
CASSLEGWGNEKLLF
>NA|TRBJ1-3|13|TRBV2|NA
TGTGCCAGCAGCCACAGGGTCCCGAACACCATATATTTT
CASSHRVPNTIYF
>NA|TRBJ1-2|15|TRBV9|TRBD1
TGTGCCAGCAGCCCCCGGACAGGGGCGTTGGATGGCTACACCTTC
CASSPRTGALDGYTF
>NA|TRBJ2-7|14|TRBV27|NA
TGTGCCAGCAGTTTGAAATTTAGCTCCTACGAGCAGTACTTC
CASSLKFSSYEQYF
>NA|TRBJ2-5|15|TRBV9|TRBD2
TGTGCCAGCAGCGTAGGACTAGCCGGGGGAGAGACCCAGTACTTC
CASSVGLAGGETQYF
>once|TRBJ2-7|14|TRBV15|TRBD1
TGTGCCACCGCTATCTTAAGGACAGGGAACGAGCAGTACTTC
CATAILRTGNEQYF
>NA|TRBJ2-7|18|TRBV19|TRBD2
TGTGCCAGTAGTAAGACTAGCGGGGAGTTTTCAATCAGCTACGAGCAGTACTTC
CASSKTSGEFSISYEQYF
>once|TRBJ2-3|16|TRBV27|NA
TGTGCCAGTACCTCAACCGGGGAGAGGAGCACAGATACGCAGTATTTT
CASTSTGERSTDTQYF
>NA|TRBJ2-5|14|TRBV11-3|TRBD2
TGTGCCAGCAGCTTAAACGGGGGAGGGGAGACCCAGTACTTC
CASSLNGGGETQYF
>once|TRBJ2-1|15|TRBV10-3|NA
TGTGCCATCAGTGCGAGTCTTAGGACGGGAAGGGAGCAGTTCTTC
CAISASLRTGREQFF
>NA|TRBJ1-6|15|TRBV30|NA
TGTGCCTGGAGTCGAGATAACTCCTATAATTCACCTCTCCACTTT
CAWSRDNSYNSPLHF
>NA|TRBJ1-1|13|TRBV5-1|NA
TGCGCCAGCTGTCAGGGGCTGAACACTGAAGCTTTCTTT
CASCQGLNTEAFF
>few|TRBJ1-5|14|TRBV10-3|NA
TGTGCCATCGGTCCGGACAGCAATTATCAGCCCCAGCATTTT
CAIGPDSNYQPQHF
>NA|TRBJ2-5|17|TRBV29-1|TRBD1
TGCAGCGTTGACATTTGGGCCGCCGGACAGGGCCAAGAGACCCAGTACTTC
CSVDIWAAGQGQETQYF
>few|TRBJ2-1|14|TRBV6-5|TRBD2
TGTGCCAGCAGGGGGACTAGCGGGAGTAATGAGCAGTTCTTC
CASRGTSGSNEQFF
>NA|TRBJ2-7|15|TRBV4-2|TRBD2
TGTGCCAGCAGCCAAGTTGGCGGGAGAATTGGCGAGCAGTACTTC
CASSQVGGRIGEQYF
>NA|TRBJ1-6|11|TRBV30|NA
TGTGCCTGGACGGACAGTGTCTCCCTCCACTTT
CAWTDSVSLHF
>NA|TRBJ1-6|16|TRBV9|TRBD1
TGTGCCAGCAGCCCCCGCCCGGGACAGGGTAGTTCACCCCTCCACTTT
CASSPRPGQGSSPLHF
>NA|TRBJ2-7|11|TRBV30|NA
TGTGCCTTAGGACGGGACTACGAGCAGTACTTC
CALGRDYEQYF
>NA|TRBJ2-7|13|TRBV5-4|NA
TGTGCCAGCAGCTTACAGGGAGTGGGAGAGCAGTACTTC
CASSLQGVGEQYF
>NA|TRBJ2-7|13|TRBV7-2|NA
TGTGCCAGCAGCTTAGCCGGACTTTACGAGCAGTACTTC
CASSLAGLYEQYF
>NA|TRBJ1-1|15|TRBV5-1|NA
TGCGCCAGCAGCCAAGATCTATGGTCGAACACTGAAGCTTTCTTT
CASSQDLWSNTEAFF
>once|TRBJ2-7|15|TRBV15|NA
TGTGCCACCAGCAGAGATCGAGGGCCCCCCTACGAGCAGTACTTC
CATSRDRGPPYEQYF
>NA|TRBJ2-1|17|TRBV19|TRBD2
TGTGCCAGTAGTATAGGGCAAGCGGGGGGGCCTTGGTATGAGCAGTTCTTC
CASSIGQAGGPWYEQFF
>NA|TRBJ2-7|13|TRBV6-6|NA
TGTGCCAGCAGTCCGATCGACAGCTACGAGCAGTACTTC
CASSPIDSYEQYF
>NA|TRBJ2-7|15|TRBV28|NA
TGTGCCAGCGTACGCGGACTGGAGGGGATCTACGAGCAGTACTTC
CASVRGLEGIYEQYF
>NA|TRBJ2-5|14|TRBV7-9|TRBD2
TGTGCCAGCAGCCACCCGGGACTACAAGAGACCCAGTACTTC
CASSHPGLQETQYF
>NA|TRBJ1-2|16|TRBV7-9|TRBD1
TGTGCCAGCAGGCCTCCGGGACAGGGTTCGGGCTATGGCTACACCTTC
CASRPPGQGSGYGYTF
>NA|TRBJ2-3|13|TRBV23-1|NA
TGCGCCAGCAGTCAAACCAGCGGCCCAACGGTGTATTTT
CASSQTSGPTVYF
>NA|TRBJ1-1|12|TRBV6-1|NA
TGTGCCAGCAGCCAAGGGACAATTCCAGCTTTCTTT
CASSQGTIPAFF